Here is one TCR beta chain with its context. Its antigen is still unknown. Described treatment: some 20 received Ad26.COV2.S at low or high dose, single or two shots; 5 received placebo; per-sample allocation not given. Sampling occurred on day 63 after the first vaccine or placebo injection. An Ad26 vector expressing Wuhan-strain SARS-CoV-2 spike constituted the vaccine. These data come from a study of Ad26.COV2.S vaccination and SARS-CoV-2 variants. Background on the study: Ad26.COV2.S given intramuscularly, once or twice 56 days apart. Findings and limits, study-wide: Substantial response breadth was reportedly seen for spike-specific CD8+ and CD4+ T cells after vaccination. Total T cell responses were possibly underestimated by TCR breadth and depth analyses.

Trimming took off 2 bases at V and 6 bases at J, with 11 bases between the two ends. The CDR3 has 14 amino acids. Germline V gene data show CDR1 as MGHDK and CDR2 as SYGVNS. The table came from immunoSEQ multiplex PCR; TCRdb's copy has only in-frame clones and leaves some out. The repertoire holds roughly 400,000 clones, with less than 95% as singletons. Sequenced material: peripheral blood, taken in a trial of Ad26.COV2.S vaccine versus placebo. The chain uses TRBV25-1 and TRBJ2-1; possible D gene TRBD2, 5 bases. The TCR sequence derives from a person aged 18 to 59 who received the Ad26.COV2.S COVID-19 vaccine or a placebo. The chain's CDR3 is CASSEGGLGNEQFF. The CDR3 DNA sequence: TGTGCCAGCAGTGAAGGCGGGCTGGGCAATGAGCAGTTCTTC.